This passage covers 30 T cell receptor beta chains from one sample sequenced in a study. TCRdb re-analysed the 5' RACE reads in MiXCR, keeping a single row per CDR3 protein. The sample consists of 5,000 to 7,500 distinct CDR3 sequences, roughly three fifths of them appearing once. Sequencing input: tumor-infiltrating memory CD4+ T cells sorted from the breast tumor. Stated subset: memory CD4+ T cells, CD4+CD45RO+CD25-. All receptors come from a female donor with breast cancer.

J is TRBJ2-7 and V is TRBV3-1; the match to TRBD1 covers 7 bases. Germline V lookup: CDR1 LGHDT, CDR2 YNNKEL (reference sequence). V lost 0 bases and J lost 3; bases outside the gene matches: 5. This CDR3 region has 15 residues. As DNA, the CDR3 is TGTGCCAGCAGCCAAGAGACAGGGATGCTCTACGAGCAGTACTTC. Encoded protein: CASSQETGMLYEQYF.

This clonotype came up a few times. The chain employs TRBV7-2 and TRBJ2-3, with TRBD2 identical over 9 bases. From germline, CDR1 is SGHTA and CDR2 FQGNSA. V lost 3 bases, J lost 3 bases, and 7 bases stayed unmatched. The CDR3 covers 16 residues. The CDR3 protein is CASSFLSGGRTDTQYF. The CDR3 DNA reads TGTGCCAGCAGCTTTCTGAGCGGGGGGAGGACAGATACGCAGTATTTT.

This rearrangement joins TRBV9 to TRBJ1-1; D gene ambiguous. The CDR3 is made up of 14 amino acids. V lost 4 bases to trimming and J lost 5 bases, with 15 bases between them. CDR1 and CDR2 (germline): SGDLS, YYNGEE. CDR3 loop: CASSPTLVVTEAFF. DNA of the CDR3: TGTGCCAGCAGCCCCACACTAGTTGTGACTGAAGCTTTCTTT.

This chain links TRBV12-3 or TRBV12-4 with TRBJ2-1; the D gene is possibly TRBD2 (7 bases). V lost 3 bases and J lost 5, with 11 bases in between. The CDR3 consists of 14 residues. The CDR3 is CASSFNGGHNEQFF. In DNA, the CDR3 is TGTGCCAGCAGTTTTAACGGGGGGCACAATGAGCAGTTCTTC.

This clonotype was detected a few times. The CDR3 here is CASSGGTAVDTQYF. The DNA of the CDR3 is TGTGCCAGCAGCGGCGGGACGGCGGTAGATACGCAGTATTTT. The V gene is TRBV7-2, the J gene TRBJ2-3, with D possibly TRBD2 on 6 matching bases. This CDR3 has 14 amino acids. Trimming took 5 bases from V and 5 from J, leaving 14 bases between them. Germline V gene sequence: CDR1 SGHTA, CDR2 FQGNSA.

This chain links TRBV7-9 with TRBJ2-1, with D perhaps matching TRBD2 (7 bases). This CDR3 is 14 amino acids long. Per the germline V gene, CDR1 is SEHNR and CDR2 is FQNEAQ (reference sequence). V shed 3 bases and J shed 6 bases, with 12 bases lying between them. The CDR3 here is CASSFQRDINEQFF. The CDR3 DNA reads TGTGCCAGCAGCTTCCAGCGGGACATCAATGAGCAGTTCTTC. The whole variable domain, remainder taken from reference TRBV7-9 and TRBJ2-1, is DTGVSQNPRHKITKRGQNVTFRCDPISEHNRLYWYRQTLGQGPEFLTYFQNEAQLEKSRLLSDRFSAERPKGSFSTLEIQRTEQGDSAMYLCASSFQRDINEQFFGPGTRLTVL.

This clonotype has a handful of counts. The rearrangement joins TRBV20-1 to TRBJ1-6, with TRBD1 matching 12 bases. The CDR3 extends over 17 amino acids. With 4 bases clipped from V and 8 bases from J, the junction kept 12 bases outside the gene matches. The germline gives CDR1 DFQATT, CDR2 SNEGSKA (reference sequence). CDR3 region: CSATGTGGFKVDSPLHF. CDR3 sequence (DNA): TGCAGTGCTACCGGGACAGGGGGCTTCAAGGTAGATTCACCCCTCCACTTT.

This chain joins TRBV6-5 and TRBJ2-3, with a weak D call TRBD1 (6 bases). This CDR3 has 16 residues. Germline lookup yields CDR1 MNHEY and CDR2 SVGAGI. V gave up 2 bases and J gave up 2 bases, with 14 bases separating them. The DNA of the CDR3 is TGTGCCAGCAGTTACCGACCAGGGACAACCACAGATACGCAGTATTTT. Protein product: CASSYRPGTTTDTQYF.

The chain joins TRBV12-3 or TRBV12-4 to TRBJ1-3; 10 bases are a match to TRBD1. With V trimmed by 6 bases and J by 3 bases, 5 bases remained unmatched. This CDR3 contains 15 residues. CDR3 protein: CASSQTGGNGNTIYF. CDR3 DNA: TGTGCCAGCAGCCAGACAGGGGGCAATGGAAACACCATATATTTT.

CDR3 coding DNA: TGCAGTGCTAGAGAGGTCGGGGGGGCGGGTCAGCCCCAGCATTTT. Its translation: CSAREVGGAGQPQHF. The rearrangement uses TRBV20-1 and TRBJ1-5; tentative D call: TRBD1 (6 bases). Germline-derived CDR1 and CDR2 are DFQATT and SNEGSKA (reference sequence). Trimming pared 0 bases from V and 6 bases from J, leaving 15 bases between. The length of the CDR3 is 15 residues.

The table lists this clonotype with a few counts. This chain connects TRBV6-1 to TRBJ2-1; 13 bases line up with TRBD2. V lost 2 bases to trimming and J lost 6 bases; unmatched junction nucleotides: 10. This CDR3 is built from 18 residues. Germline V lookup: CDR1 MNHNS, CDR2 SASEGT. The CDR3 region has the DNA TGTGCCAGCAGTGAAAACCCAGGACTAGCGGGAGTGAGCAATGAGCAGTTCTTC. Its translation: CASSENPGLAGVSNEQFF.

This clonotype was seen a single time. The CDR3: CAISEPQAGSGDTQYF. The CDR3 DNA is TGTGCCATCAGTGAGCCACAGGCCGGTAGTGGAGATACGCAGTATTTT. V gene TRBV10-3 combines with J gene TRBJ2-3, with D tentatively TRBD1 (5 bases). V was trimmed by 2 bases and J by 5 bases, leaving 17 bases between them. Germline V gene sequence: CDR1 ENHRY, CDR2 SYGVKD. The CDR3 is 16 residues long.

The chain carries TRBV20-1 and TRBJ2-3; 11 positions agree with TRBD2. The CDR3 contains 19 residues. The germline CDR1 and CDR2 sequences are DFQATT and SNEGSKA (reference sequence). V was pared by 1 base and J by 4 bases, with 16 bases of the junction left unmatched. CDR3 nucleotides: TGCAGTGCTAGAGCTCTCGGTGGTAGCGGGGGGGCAGTATCAGATACGCAGTATTTT. Translated, it gives CSARALGGSGGAVSDTQYF.

The chain links TRBV7-6 to TRBJ2-7; 11 bases match TRBD2. Germline lookup yields CDR1 SGHVS and CDR2 FNYEAQ. The J segment lost 2 bases and the V segment lost 5 bases, leaving 5 bases of the junction unmatched. The CDR3 sequence is 15 residues long. The CDR3 loop reads CASSPRLAGTYEQYF. The CDR3 DNA reads as TGTGCCAGCAGCCCCCGACTAGCGGGAACCTACGAGCAGTACTTC.

This clonotype was recorded a few times. V gene TRBV5-1 combines with J gene TRBJ2-2, with 7 positions matching TRBD2. This CDR3 comprises 16 residues. The germline CDR1 and CDR2 sequences are SGHRS and YFSETQ. V was pared by 0 bases and J by 6 bases, with 8 bases of the junction left unmatched. CDR3 loop: CASSLVAGDSAGELFF. The CDR3 DNA reads TGCGCCAGCAGCTTGGTGGCGGGAGATTCCGCCGGGGAGCTGTTTTTT.

This clonotype appeared a single time. The V gene is TRBV12-3 or TRBV12-4, the J gene TRBJ2-1, with 12 bases matching TRBD1. CDR3 length equals 15 residues. V lost 6 bases and J lost 8; bases outside the gene matches: 8. CDR3 sequence (DNA): TGTGCCAGCAGGGGGACCGGGACAGGGGGCCATGAGCAGTTCTTC. Protein: CASRGTGTGGHEQFF.

The CDR3 bases are TGTGCCATCAGTGAGGGCGACAGGGCCCAAGAGACCCAGTACTTC. Translating it yields CAISEGDRAQETQYF. The chain uses TRBV10-3 and TRBJ2-5, with 7 bases matching TRBD1. The J segment lost 1 base and the V segment lost 2 bases, leaving 4 bases of the junction unmatched. The length of the CDR3 is 15 residues. The germline V gene encodes CDR1 ENHRY and CDR2 SYGVKD.

This clonotype is large. The chain recombines TRBV20-1 with TRBJ1-5; 11 nucleotides agree with TRBD1. The CDR3 covers 14 residues. Germline V gene sequence: CDR1 DFQATT, CDR2 SNEGSKA (reference sequence). V lost 6 bases and J lost 4; bases outside the gene matches: 5. Here the CDR3 DNA reads TGCAGTGCAATTGGACAGGGGGCAAATCAGCCCCAGCATTTT. It specifies CSAIGQGANQPQHF.

V and J are TRBV6-1 and TRBJ1-5; no clear D gene. Per the germline V gene, CDR1 is MNHNS and CDR2 is SASEGT. There are 12 residues in the CDR3. Deletions cut 7 bases from V and 1 base from J, with 5 bases between. This CDR3 reads CASNKSNQPQHF. In DNA, the CDR3 is TGTGCCAGCAATAAAAGCAATCAGCCCCAGCATTTT.

The chain links TRBV7-2 to TRBJ2-5; 11 bases are shared with TRBD2. After removal of 6 bases from V and 8 bases from J, the junction contained 17 bases not matched to a gene. CDR1 is SGHTA, CDR2 FQGNSA, per germline. CDR3 length: 17 residues. CDR3 DNA: TGTGCCAGCAGTTCCATACCAAGACTAGCGGGGCTAGGCACCCAGTACTTC. This codes for CASSSIPRLAGLGTQYF.

The chain uses TRBV20-1 and TRBJ2-7; 9 bases match TRBD1. CDR1 DFQATT and CDR2 SNEGSKA come from the germline V gene (reference sequence). After removal of 2 bases from V and 6 bases from J, the junction contained 8 bases not matched to a gene. This CDR3 has 14 amino acids. The CDR3 coding sequence is TGCAGTGCTAGACAAGGACAGGGGTATTCCGAGCAGTACTTC. As protein: CSARQGQGYSEQYF.

In its sample, this clonotype was seen a few times. The chain links TRBV10-3 to TRBJ2-5; TRBD1 might be the D (5 bases). Between the trimmed V and J ends, which lost 3 bases and 5 bases, there was a span of 7 bases. This CDR3 comprises 12 residues. Looked up from germline, CDR1 is ENHRY and CDR2 is SYGVKD. The CDR3 coding sequence is TGTGCCATCAGTGACAGGGCCGAGACCCAGTACTTC. It specifies CAISDRAETQYF.

This chain uses TRBV4-2 with TRBJ2-7; possibly TRBD1 for D (6 bases). The CDR3 consists of 14 residues. From germline, CDR1 is LGHNA and CDR2 YNFKEQ. V lost 3 bases to trimming and J lost 5 bases, with 14 bases between them. The CDR3 nucleotides read TGTGCCAGCAGCCACGGGACAACAGACGACGAGCAGTACTTC. It translates to CASSHGTTDDEQYF.

On this clonotype: It may be a read error: a sequence one base away is much more abundant. This chain joins TRBV20-1 and TRBJ1-2, with a possible D match to TRBD1 (5 bases). The germline V gene has CDR1 DFQATT and CDR2 SNEGSKA (reference sequence). The CDR3 runs to 13 residues. This CDR3 reads CSARRQINYGHTF. The CDR3 coding sequence is TGCAGTGCTAGGCGACAGATTAACTATGGCCACACCTTC.

The rearrangement joins TRBV7-2 to TRBJ2-3; the match to TRBD2 covers 11 bases. This CDR3 contains 15 residues. V dropped 5 bases and J dropped 2; count of bases not matched to a gene: 3. CDR1 and CDR2 (germline): SGHTA, FQGNSA. The CDR3 bases are TGTGCCAGCAGCACTAGCGGGGGTAACACAGATACGCAGTATTTT. This encodes CASSTSGGNTDTQYF.

About this clonotype itself: It is likely a read error, because the conserved phenylalanine at the end of the CDR3 is missing. The V call is TRBV7-9, the J call TRBJ1-1; 10 bases line up with TRBD1. Unmatched junction bases numbered 2, after V lost 0 bases and J lost 7 bases. CDR3 length: 14 residues. Germline lookup yields CDR1 SEHNR and CDR2 FQNEAQ (reference sequence). DNA of the CDR3: TGTGCCAGCAGCTTAGCTGGGACAGGGGTTGAAGCTTTCCTT. Amino acid sequence: CASSLAGTGVEAFL.

The chain employs TRBV6-4 and TRBJ1-6; 8 bases map to TRBD1. Trimming at V came to 3 bases and at J to 8 bases, leaving 3 bases not matched to a gene. The CDR3 has 14 residues. CDR1 is MRHNA and CDR2 is SNTAGT in the germline V gene. The CDR3 sequence: CASSEQGVDSPLHF. The DNA of the CDR3 is TGTGCCAGCAGTGAACAGGGGGTAGATTCACCCCTCCACTTT.

The chain carries TRBV7-2 and TRBJ2-7, with D possibly matching TRBD2 (6 bases). This CDR3 has 18 amino acids. Germline-derived CDR1 and CDR2 are SGHTA and FQGNSA. V dropped 4 bases and J dropped 0 bases, with 22 bases sitting between them. The CDR3 nucleotides are TGTGCCAGCAGCTCCTTTCCGTCCCTCGGCGGGGCCTCCTACGAGCAGTACTTC. As protein: CASSSFPSLGGASYEQYF.

The rearrangement joins TRBV5-1 to TRBJ2-6; TRBD1 aligns across 7 bases. The trim removed 7 bases at V and 2 bases at J, leaving 0 bases unmatched. Germline V gene lookup returns CDR1 SGHRS and CDR2 YFSETQ. The CDR3 totals 13 residues. CDR3 bases: TGCGCCAGCCAGGGGGCTGGGGCCAACGTCCTGACTTTC. This codes for CASQGAGANVLTF.

V and J are TRBV5-1 and TRBJ2-7; 9 nucleotides match TRBD2. CDR1 is SGHRS, CDR2 YFSETQ, per germline. The junction had 4 bases not matched to a gene; V was cut back by 2 bases and J by 4 bases. This CDR3 contains 14 residues. CDR3 sequence reads: CASSFGLATYEQYF. The CDR3 nucleotides read TGCGCCAGCAGCTTTGGACTAGCGACATACGAGCAGTACTTC.